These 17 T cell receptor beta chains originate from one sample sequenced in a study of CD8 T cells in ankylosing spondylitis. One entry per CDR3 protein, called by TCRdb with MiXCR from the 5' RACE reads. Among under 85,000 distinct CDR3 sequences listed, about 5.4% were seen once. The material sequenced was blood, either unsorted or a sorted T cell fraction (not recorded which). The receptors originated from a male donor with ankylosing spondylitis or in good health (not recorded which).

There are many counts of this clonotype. The CDR3 nucleotides read TGTGCCATCAGTGATGGGAACAAAGAGACCCAGTACTTC. It is translated as CAISDGNKETQYF. The V and J genes are TRBV10-3 and TRBJ2-5; D is uncertain. The CDR3 covers 13 residues. V shed 3 bases and J shed 3 bases, with 8 bases lying between them. Germline V gene data show CDR1 as ENHRY and CDR2 as SYGVKD.

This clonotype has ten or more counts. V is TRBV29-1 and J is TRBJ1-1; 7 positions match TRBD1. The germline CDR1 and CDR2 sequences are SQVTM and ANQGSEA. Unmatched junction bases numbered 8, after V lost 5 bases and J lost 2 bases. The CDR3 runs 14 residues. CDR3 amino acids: CSVRRQGFNTEAFF. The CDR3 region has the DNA TGCAGCGTTAGGAGACAGGGATTTAACACTGAAGCTTTCTTT.

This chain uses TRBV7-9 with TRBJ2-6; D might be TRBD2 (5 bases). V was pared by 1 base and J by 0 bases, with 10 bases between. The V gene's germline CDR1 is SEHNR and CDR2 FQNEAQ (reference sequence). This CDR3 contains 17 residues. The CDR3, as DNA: TGTGCCAGCAGCTTAGTTCGGGATTCCTCTGGGGCCAACGTCCTGACTTTC. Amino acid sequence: CASSLVRDSSGANVLTF.

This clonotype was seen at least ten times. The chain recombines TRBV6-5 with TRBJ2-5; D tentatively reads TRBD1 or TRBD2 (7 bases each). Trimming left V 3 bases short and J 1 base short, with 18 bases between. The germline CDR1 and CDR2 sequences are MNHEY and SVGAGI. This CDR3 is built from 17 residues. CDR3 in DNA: TGTGCCAGCAGTTATGAAGGGGGCGGGGGCCTCCAAGAGACCCAGTACTTC. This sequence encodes CASSYEGGGGLQETQYF.

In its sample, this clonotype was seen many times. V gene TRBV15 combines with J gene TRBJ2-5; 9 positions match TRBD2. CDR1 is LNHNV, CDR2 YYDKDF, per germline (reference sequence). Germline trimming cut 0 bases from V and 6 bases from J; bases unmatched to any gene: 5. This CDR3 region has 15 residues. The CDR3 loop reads CATSRDLAGEQTQYF. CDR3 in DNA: TGTGCCACCAGCAGAGATTTAGCGGGGGAACAGACCCAGTACTTC.

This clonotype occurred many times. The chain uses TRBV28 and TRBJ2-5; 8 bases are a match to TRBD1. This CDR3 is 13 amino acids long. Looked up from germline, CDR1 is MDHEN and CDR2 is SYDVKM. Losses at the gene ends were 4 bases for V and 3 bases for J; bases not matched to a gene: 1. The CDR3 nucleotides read TGTGCCAGCAGTTCGGGACAGGAAGAGACCCAGTACTTC. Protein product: CASSSGQEETQYF.

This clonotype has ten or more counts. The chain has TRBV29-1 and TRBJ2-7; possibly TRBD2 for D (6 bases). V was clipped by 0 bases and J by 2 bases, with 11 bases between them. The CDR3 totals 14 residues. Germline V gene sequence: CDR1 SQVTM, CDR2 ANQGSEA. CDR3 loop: CSVEEGGGAYEQYF. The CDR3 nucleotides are TGCAGCGTTGAAGAAGGAGGAGGGGCCTACGAGCAGTACTTC.

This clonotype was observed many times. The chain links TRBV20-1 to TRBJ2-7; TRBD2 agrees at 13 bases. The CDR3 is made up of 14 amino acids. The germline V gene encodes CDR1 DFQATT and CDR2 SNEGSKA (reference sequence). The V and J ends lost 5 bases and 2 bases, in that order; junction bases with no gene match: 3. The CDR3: CSAYGTSGTYEQYF. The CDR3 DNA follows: TGCAGTGCTTACGGGACTAGCGGGACCTACGAGCAGTACTTC.

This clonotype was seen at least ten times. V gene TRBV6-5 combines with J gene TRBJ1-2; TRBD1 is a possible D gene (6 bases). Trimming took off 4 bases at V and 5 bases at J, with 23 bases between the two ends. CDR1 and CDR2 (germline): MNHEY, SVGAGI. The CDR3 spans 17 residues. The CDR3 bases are TGTGCCAGCAGTTTTGTAACAGGGCTGCGAGGTGGATATGGCTACACCTTC. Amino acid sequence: CASSFVTGLRGGYGYTF.

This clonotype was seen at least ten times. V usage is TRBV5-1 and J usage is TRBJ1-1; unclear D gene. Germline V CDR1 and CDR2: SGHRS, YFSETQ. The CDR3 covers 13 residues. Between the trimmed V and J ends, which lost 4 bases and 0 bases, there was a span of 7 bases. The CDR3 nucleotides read TGCGCCAGCAGCGCCGGCCTGAACACTGAAGCTTTCTTT. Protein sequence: CASSAGLNTEAFF.

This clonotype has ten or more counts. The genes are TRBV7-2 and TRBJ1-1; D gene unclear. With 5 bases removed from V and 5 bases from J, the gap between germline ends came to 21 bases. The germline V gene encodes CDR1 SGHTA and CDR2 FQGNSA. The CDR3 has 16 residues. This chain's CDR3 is CASSPTFGRAGTEAFF. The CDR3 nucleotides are TGTGCCAGCAGCCCTACCTTCGGGAGGGCGGGGACTGAAGCTTTCTTT.

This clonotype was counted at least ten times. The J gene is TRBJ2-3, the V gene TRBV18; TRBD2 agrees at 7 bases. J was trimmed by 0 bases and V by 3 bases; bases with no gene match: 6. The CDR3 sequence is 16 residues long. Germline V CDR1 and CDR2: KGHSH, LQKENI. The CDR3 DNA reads TGTGCCAGCTCACCGCTAGCGGATTCTAGCACAGATACGCAGTATTTT. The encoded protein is CASSPLADSSTDTQYF.

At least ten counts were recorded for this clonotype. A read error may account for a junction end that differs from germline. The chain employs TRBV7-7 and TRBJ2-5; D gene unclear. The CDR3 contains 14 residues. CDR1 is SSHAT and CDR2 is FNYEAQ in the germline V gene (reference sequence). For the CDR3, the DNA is TGTGCTAGCAGCTTGGGGTTTGTACAAGAGACCCAGTACTTC. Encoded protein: CASSLGFVQETQYF.

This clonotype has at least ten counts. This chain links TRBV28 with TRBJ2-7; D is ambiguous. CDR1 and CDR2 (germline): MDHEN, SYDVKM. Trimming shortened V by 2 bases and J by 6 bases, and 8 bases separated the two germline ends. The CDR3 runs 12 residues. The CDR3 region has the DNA TGTGCCAGCAGTTTAATCGATCTCGAGCAGTACTTC. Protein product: CASSLIDLEQYF.

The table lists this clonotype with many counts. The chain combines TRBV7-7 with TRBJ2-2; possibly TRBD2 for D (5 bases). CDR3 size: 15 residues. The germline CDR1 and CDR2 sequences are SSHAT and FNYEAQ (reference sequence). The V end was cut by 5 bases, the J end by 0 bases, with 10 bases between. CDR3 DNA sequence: TGTGCCAGCAGCACTACCGGGACGAACACCGGGGAGCTGTTTTTT. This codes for CASSTTGTNTGELFF.

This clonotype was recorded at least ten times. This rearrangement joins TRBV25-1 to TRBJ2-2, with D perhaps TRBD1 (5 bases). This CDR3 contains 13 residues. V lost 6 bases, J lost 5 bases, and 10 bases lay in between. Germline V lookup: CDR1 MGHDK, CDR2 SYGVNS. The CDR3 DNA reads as TGTGCCAGCAGGGGGCAGGGTACCGGGGAGCTGTTTTTT. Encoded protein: CASRGQGTGELFF.

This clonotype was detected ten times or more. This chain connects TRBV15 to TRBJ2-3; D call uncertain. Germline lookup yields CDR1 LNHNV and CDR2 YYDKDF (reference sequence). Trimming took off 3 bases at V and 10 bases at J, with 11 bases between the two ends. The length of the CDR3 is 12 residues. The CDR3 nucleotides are TGTGCCACCAGCAGCGATTTCGGCGCGCAGTATTTT. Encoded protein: CATSSDFGAQYF.